These 29 T cell receptor beta chains were all obtained from the same sample, sequenced in a study of blood T cell repertoires in COVID-19. Libraries were prepared by immunoSEQ multiplex PCR; TCRdb keeps only in-frame clonotypes and omits some of them. Seen here are around 200,000 clones, approximately 85% observed once, and the top ten hold 10% to 11%. Source material: peripheral blood. These receptors were collected from a human donor with active or convalescent COVID-19. The donor label of this sample is uncertain.

This clone has only a few counts. The rearrangement links TRBV28 to TRBJ1-2; maybe TRBD1 (6 bases). The CDR3 covers 12 residues. The V end was cut by 7 bases, the J end by 4 bases, with 10 bases between. In germline, CDR1 is MDHEN, CDR2 SYDVKM. The CDR3 region has the DNA TGTGCCAGCAAAGACAGGTTCTATGGCTACACCTTC. This translates into CASKDRFYGYTF.

CDR3 in amino acids: CASSSPGGSEQFF. The CDR3 DNA reads TGTGCCAGCAGCTCCCCCGGGGGAAGTGAGCAGTTCTTC. The chain links TRBV7-3 to TRBJ2-1; tentative D call: TRBD2 (6 bases). Looked up from germline, CDR1 is SGHTA and CDR2 is FQGTGA. The V gene lost 4 bases and the J gene lost 9 bases, with 13 bases spanning the gap. The CDR3 loop spans 13 amino acids.

This clone was seen a handful of times. The V call is TRBV10-3, the J call TRBJ2-1, with TRBD2 matching 7 bases. Germline loops: CDR1 ENHRY, CDR2 SYGVKD. The CDR3 extends over 17 amino acids. Trimming took 0 bases from V and 9 from J; bases not matched to a gene: 14. The CDR3 DNA sequence: TGTGCCATCAGTGAGTCAGCAGGCGGGGGATTCTATGCTGAGCAGTTCTTC. This translates into CAISESAGGGFYAEQFF.

The CDR3 nucleotides are TGCGCCAGCAGCCCTCGGTATGGGGACAGGCCAGGACCCCAGCATTTT. It encodes CASSPRYGDRPGPQHF. The rearrangement uses TRBV5-1 and TRBJ1-5; 8 bases are a match to TRBD1. Germline V gene data show CDR1 as SGHRS and CDR2 as YFSETQ. CDR3 length equals 16 residues. V shed 4 bases, J shed 10 bases, and the junction held 16 bases outside the gene matches.

The rearrangement uses TRBV5-1 and TRBJ1-2; D might be TRBD1 (5 bases). CDR3 size: 15 residues. V lost 1 base, J lost 3 bases, and 13 bases lay in between. Germline V CDR1 and CDR2: SGHRS, YFSETQ. The CDR3 DNA is TGCGCCAGCAGCTTGACGCAGGGTGGGGACTATGGCTACACCTTC. Its protein is CASSLTQGGDYGYTF.

This chain links TRBV6-5 with TRBJ2-7, with D tentatively TRBD2 (5 bases). V was pared by 11 bases and J by 0 bases, with 17 bases between. The CDR3 extends over 14 amino acids. Germline CDR1 MNHEY, CDR2 SVGAGI. CDR3 bases: TGTGCCTCCACAGCGGCAGAGTACTCCTACGAGCAGTACTTC. Its protein is CASTAAEYSYEQYF.

This chain connects TRBV2 to TRBJ1-5; D possibly corresponds to TRBD1 (6 bases). Between the trimmed V and J ends, which lost 7 bases and 6 bases, there was a span of 19 bases. Germline V gene sequence: CDR1 SNHLY, CDR2 FYNNEI. CDR3 size: 15 residues. CDR3 sequence: CASTTNLGGFQPQHF. In DNA, the CDR3 is TGTGCCAGCACCACTAACCTAGGGGGATTTCAGCCCCAGCATTTT. Variable domain in full (rest from reference TRBV2 and TRBJ1-5): EPEVTQTPSHQVTQMGQEVILRCVPISNHLYFYWYRQILGQKVEFLVSFYNNEISEKSEIFDDQFSVERPDGSNFTLKIRSTKLEDSAMYFCASTTNLGGFQPQHFGDGTRLSIL.

V gene TRBV19 combines with J gene TRBJ1-1; D is undetermined. The length of the CDR3 is 14 residues. Deletions cut 5 bases from V and 4 bases from J, with 14 bases between. CDR1 and CDR2 from the germline V gene are LNHDA and SQIVND (reference sequence). Written as DNA, the CDR3 is TGTGCCAGTAGTCGCGGTAGGGAGGGCACTGAAGCTTTCTTT. Amino acid sequence: CASSRGREGTEAFF.

V is TRBV27 and J is TRBJ1-1; no clear D. The CDR3 extends over 11 amino acids. The V gene lost 2 bases and the J gene lost 12 bases, with 10 bases spanning the gap. The germline gives CDR1 MNHEY, CDR2 SMNVEV (reference sequence). CDR3 coding DNA: TGTGCCAGCAGTTTAGGCGGGAAACCTTTCTTT. The encoded protein is CASSLGGKPFF.

This rearrangement joins TRBV15 to TRBJ1-6; 7 bases align to TRBD1. This CDR3 is 16 amino acids long. Germline lookup yields CDR1 LNHNV and CDR2 YYDKDF (reference sequence). The ends lost 3 bases at V and 6 bases at J; junction bases unmatched: 8. CDR3 nucleotide sequence: TGTGCCACCAGCAGCCAAAAACAGGGGACTAATTCACCCCTCCACTTT. Its translation is CATSSQKQGTNSPLHF.

The chain employs TRBV3-1 (or the pseudogene TRBV3-2) and TRBJ1-2; perhaps TRBD1 as D (6 bases). The CDR3 has 14 residues. CDR1 is LGHDT and CDR2 is YNNKEL in the germline V gene (reference sequence). V was shortened by 4 bases and J by 0 bases, with 9 bases between the two germline ends. The CDR3 region has the DNA TGTGCCAGCAGCCCAGGACAGCCTAACTATGGCTACACCTTC. Translating gives CASSPGQPNYGYTF.

J is TRBJ2-7 and V is TRBV5-1; 9 nucleotides align to TRBD2. CDR1 SGHRS and CDR2 YFSETQ come from the germline V gene. CDR3 size: 16 residues. V shed 4 bases and J 4 bases; nucleotides not matched to a gene: 12. CDR3 bases: TGCGCCAGCAGCCTAAGCGGGAGGCCCCTTCTTTACGAGCAGTACTTC. This codes for CASSLSGRPLLYEQYF.

This rearrangement joins TRBV11-3 to TRBJ2-1; D ambiguous. V lost 6 bases to trimming and J lost 1 base, with 10 bases between them. The CDR3 is 14 amino acids. Germline lookup yields CDR1 SGHNT and CDR2 YENEEA. The CDR3 region has the DNA TGTGCCAGCAGTCGAGGCTTATCCTACAATGAGCAGTTCTTC. It specifies CASSRGLSYNEQFF. The entire variable domain, with the rest obtained from reference TRBV11-3 and TRBJ2-1, is as follows: EAGVVQSPRYKIIEKKQPVAFWCNPISGHNTLYWYLQNLGQGPELLIRYENEEAVDDSQLPKDRFSAERLKGVDSTLKIQPAELGDSAVYLCASSRGLSYNEQFFGPGTRLTVL.

This clone has more than one count but fewer than ten. This chain uses TRBV5-6 with TRBJ1-1, with D hard to call. V lost 3 bases and J lost 3, with 12 bases in between. Per the germline V gene, CDR1 is SGHDT and CDR2 is YYEEEE. The CDR3 runs to 14 residues. The chain's CDR3 is CASSWVRSDTEAFF. CDR3 nucleotides: TGTGCCAGCAGCTGGGTGCGGTCGGACACTGAAGCTTTCTTT.

The chain joins TRBV10-1 to TRBJ2-1, with 9 bases identical to TRBD1. V lost 8 bases, J lost 3 bases, and 5 bases stayed unmatched. The CDR3 runs 14 residues. Per the germline V gene, CDR1 is WNHNN and CDR2 is SYGVQD (reference sequence). DNA of the CDR3: TGCGCCAGCGGACGGACAGGGGTCTACAATGAGCAGTTCTTC. Its translation is CASGRTGVYNEQFF.

This chain uses TRBV18 with TRBJ2-7; 8 bases are a match to TRBD2. CDR3 length: 21 residues. V was clipped by 3 bases and J by 2 bases; unmatched bases: 24. The germline V gene has CDR1 KGHSH and CDR2 LQKENI. The CDR3 loop is CASSPPVGGAEAGGPTYEQYF. The CDR3 bases are TGTGCCAGCTCACCCCCCGTCGGAGGCGCGGAGGCGGGAGGCCCAACCTACGAGCAGTACTTC.

V gene TRBV20-1 combines with J gene TRBJ1-6; D perhaps matches TRBD1 (6 bases). Germline CDR1 reads DFQATT; CDR2 reads SNEGSKA (reference sequence). Trimming pared 3 bases from V and 6 bases from J, leaving 12 bases between. This CDR3 comprises 14 residues. CDR3: CSASRGTGNSPLHF. CDR3 bases: TGCAGTGCTAGTAGGGGGACGGGTAATTCACCCCTCCACTTT.

The gene calls are TRBV3-1 (or the pseudogene TRBV3-2) and TRBJ2-5, with 7 bases that match TRBD2. This CDR3 has 17 residues. The V and J ends lost 0 bases and 3 bases, in that order; junction bases with no gene match: 10. Germline values: CDR1 LGHDT, CDR2 YNNKEL (reference sequence). The CDR3 DNA is TGTGCCAGCAGCCAAGATGCGAGGCTAGCGGCTAAAGAGACCCAGTACTTC. Translation: CASSQDARLAAKETQYF.

The genes are TRBV28 and TRBJ2-7, with a possible D match to TRBD1 (5 bases). CDR3 length: 13 amino acids. Germline V gene data show CDR1 as MDHEN and CDR2 as SYDVKM. V was cut by 1 base and J by 3 bases, with 7 bases left in between. This chain's CDR3 is CASSLSQVYEQYF. DNA for the CDR3: TGTGCCAGCAGTTTATCACAGGTCTACGAGCAGTACTTC.

This clone was counted only a few times. The chain employs TRBV7-3 and TRBJ1-2; no clear D. Germline CDR1 and CDR2: SGHTA and FQGTGA. This CDR3 is built from 13 residues. Trimming stripped 5 bases from V and 4 bases from J, with 11 bases between. This chain's CDR3 is CASSENGFYGYTF. The CDR3 DNA sequence: TGTGCCAGCAGCGAGAATGGTTTCTATGGCTACACCTTC.

The V gene is TRBV27, the J gene TRBJ2-7; possible D gene TRBD2, 6 bases. Germline values: CDR1 MNHEY, CDR2 SMNVEV (reference sequence). V lost 4 bases and J 2 bases, leaving 12 bases between the germline ends. The CDR3 consists of 14 residues. CDR3 bases: TGTGCCAGCAGTTATGGAGGGCCCCCCTACGAGCAGTACTTC. This sequence encodes CASSYGGPPYEQYF.

The CDR3 protein is CASSLGVVGTEAFF. The DNA of the CDR3 is TGTGCCAGCAGCTTAGGAGTTGTTGGCACTGAAGCTTTCTTT. The rearrangement joins TRBV7-9 to TRBJ1-1; D ambiguous. The CDR3 has 14 residues. Trimming pared 1 base from V and 4 bases from J, leaving 10 bases between. Germline CDR1 is SEHNR and CDR2 is FQNEAQ (reference sequence).

V usage is TRBV14 and J usage is TRBJ2-3; 7 positions agree with TRBD1. CDR1 is SGHDN, CDR2 FVKESK, per germline. The CDR3 totals 18 residues. V was clipped by 5 bases and J by 4 bases; unmatched bases: 18. The CDR3 nucleotides are TGTGCCAGCAGCAAGCGACAGGGCTCTCGACCTTGGGCAGATACGCAGTATTTT. Translation: CASSKRQGSRPWADTQYF. The entire variable domain, with the rest obtained from reference TRBV14 and TRBJ2-3, is as follows: EAGVTQFPSHSVIEKGQTVTLRCDPISGHDNLYWYRRVMGKEIKFLLHFVKESKQDESGMPNNRFLAERTGGTYSTLKVQPAELEDSGVYFCASSKRQGSRPWADTQYFGPGTRLTVL.

The V and J genes are TRBV7-2 and TRBJ2-1; 10 positions match TRBD2. The CDR3 covers 18 residues. CDR1 and CDR2 from the germline V gene are SGHTA and FQGNSA. J gave up 0 bases and V 4 bases, and 9 bases lay outside the gene matches. In DNA form, the CDR3 reads TGTGCCAGCAGCTCGTCTAGCGGGGGCTTCAGCTCCTACAATGAGCAGTTCTTC. Its translation is CASSSSSGGFSSYNEQFF.

V and J are TRBV28 and TRBJ1-1; D is ambiguous. Deletions cut 6 bases from V and 2 bases from J, with 16 bases between. Germline V gene sequence: CDR1 MDHEN, CDR2 SYDVKM. CDR3 length equals 15 residues. The DNA of the CDR3 is TGTGCCAGCAGGGGTAACTCGGGTGTCAACACTGAAGCTTTCTTT. Translated, it gives CASRGNSGVNTEAFF.

V and J are TRBV27 and TRBJ2-7, with 7 bases aligning to TRBD1. Germline V lookup: CDR1 MNHEY, CDR2 SMNVEV (reference sequence). The V segment lost 6 bases and the J segment 9 bases; nucleotides outside the gene matches: 14. This CDR3 has 14 amino acids. CDR3 residues: CASRTGIGFGWQYF. DNA for the CDR3: TGTGCCAGCAGGACAGGGATAGGTTTCGGTTGGCAGTACTTC.

The chain recombines TRBV11-3 with TRBJ2-3; 8 bases are a match to TRBD2. The germline V gene encodes CDR1 SGHNT and CDR2 YENEEA. The J segment lost 1 base and the V segment lost 5 bases, leaving 5 bases of the junction unmatched. The CDR3 length is 15 residues. The CDR3 protein is CASSLTSGGTDTQYF. The CDR3 region has the DNA TGTGCCAGCAGCCTAACTAGCGGAGGCACAGATACGCAGTATTTT.

The chain recombines TRBV25-1 with TRBJ2-7; TRBD1 aligns across 7 bases. The CDR3 runs to 15 residues. The V segment lost 6 bases and the J segment 0 bases; nucleotides outside the gene matches: 8. The germline V gene has CDR1 MGHDK and CDR2 SYGVNS. The CDR3 DNA reads TGTGCCAGCAGACCACAGGGGACAGTCTCCTACGAGCAGTACTTC. Its translation is CASRPQGTVSYEQYF.

The rearrangement joins TRBV6-2 or TRBV6-3 to TRBJ1-1; D not resolved. V lost 4 bases, J lost 6 bases, and 9 bases lay in between. Per the germline V gene, CDR1 is MNHEY and CDR2 is SVGEGT. This CDR3 spans 12 amino acids. The CDR3: CASSLRWSEAFF. The CDR3 DNA sequence: TGTGCCAGCAGTTTGAGGTGGTCTGAAGCTTTCTTT.